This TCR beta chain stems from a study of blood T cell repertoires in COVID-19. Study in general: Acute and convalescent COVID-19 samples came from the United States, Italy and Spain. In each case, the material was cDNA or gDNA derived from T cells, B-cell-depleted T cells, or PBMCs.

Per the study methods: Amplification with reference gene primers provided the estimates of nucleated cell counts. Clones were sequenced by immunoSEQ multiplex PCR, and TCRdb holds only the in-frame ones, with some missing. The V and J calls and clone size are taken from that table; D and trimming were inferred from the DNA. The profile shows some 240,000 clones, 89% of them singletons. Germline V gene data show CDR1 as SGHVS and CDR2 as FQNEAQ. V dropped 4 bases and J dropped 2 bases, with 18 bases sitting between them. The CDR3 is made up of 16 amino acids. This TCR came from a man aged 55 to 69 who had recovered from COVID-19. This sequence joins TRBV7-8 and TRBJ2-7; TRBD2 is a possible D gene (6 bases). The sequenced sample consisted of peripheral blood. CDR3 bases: TGTGCCAGCAGCTCCGCCCGGACTAAGGGAACCTACGAGCAGTACTTC. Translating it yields CASSSARTKGTYEQYF.